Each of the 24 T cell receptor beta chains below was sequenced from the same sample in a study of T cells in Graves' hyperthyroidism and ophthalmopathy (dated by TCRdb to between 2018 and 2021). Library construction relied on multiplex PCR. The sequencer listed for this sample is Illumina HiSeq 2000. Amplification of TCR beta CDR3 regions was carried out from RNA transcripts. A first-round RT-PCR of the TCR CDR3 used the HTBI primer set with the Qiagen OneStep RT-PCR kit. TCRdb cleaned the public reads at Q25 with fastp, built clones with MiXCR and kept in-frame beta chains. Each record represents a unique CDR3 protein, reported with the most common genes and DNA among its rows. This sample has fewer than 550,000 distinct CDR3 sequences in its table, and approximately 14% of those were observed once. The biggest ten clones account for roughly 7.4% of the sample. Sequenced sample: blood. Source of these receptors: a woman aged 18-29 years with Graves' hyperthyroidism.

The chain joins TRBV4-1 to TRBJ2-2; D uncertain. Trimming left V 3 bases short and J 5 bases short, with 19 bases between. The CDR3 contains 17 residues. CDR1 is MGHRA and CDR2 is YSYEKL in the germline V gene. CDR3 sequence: CASSQAPSQALTGELFF. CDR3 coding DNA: TGCGCCAGCAGCCAGGCTCCGAGCCAGGCTCTGACCGGGGAGCTGTTTTTT.

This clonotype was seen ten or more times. The CDR3 region has the DNA TGTGCCAGCAGACTCGGGACAGGGTATCAGCCCCAGCATTTT. Protein: CASRLGTGYQPQHF. The genes are TRBV2 and TRBJ1-5, with TRBD1 identical over 9 bases. Unmatched junction bases numbered 5, after V lost 6 bases and J lost 5 bases. Germline V gene data show CDR1 as SNHLY and CDR2 as FYNNEI. This CDR3 is 14 amino acids long.

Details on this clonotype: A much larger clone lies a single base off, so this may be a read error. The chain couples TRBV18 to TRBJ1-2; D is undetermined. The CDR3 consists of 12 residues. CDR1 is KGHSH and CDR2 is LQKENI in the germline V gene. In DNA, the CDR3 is TGTGTCAGCTCACCACCGGGGTTGGGCTACACCTTC. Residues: CVSSPPGLGYTF.

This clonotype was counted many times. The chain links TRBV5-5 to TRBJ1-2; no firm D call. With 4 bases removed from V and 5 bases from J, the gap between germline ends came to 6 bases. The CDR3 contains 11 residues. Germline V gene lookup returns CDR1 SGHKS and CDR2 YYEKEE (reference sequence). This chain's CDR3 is CASSAPYGYTF. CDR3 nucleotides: TGTGCCAGCAGCGCCCCGTATGGCTACACCTTC.

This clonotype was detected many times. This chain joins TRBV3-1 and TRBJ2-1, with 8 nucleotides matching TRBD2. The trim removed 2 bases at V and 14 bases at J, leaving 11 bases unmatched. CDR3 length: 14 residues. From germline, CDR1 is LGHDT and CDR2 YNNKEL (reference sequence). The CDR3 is CASSQQGTNGREFF. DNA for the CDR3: TGTGCCAGCAGCCAACAAGGGACCAACGGGAGGGAGTTCTTC.

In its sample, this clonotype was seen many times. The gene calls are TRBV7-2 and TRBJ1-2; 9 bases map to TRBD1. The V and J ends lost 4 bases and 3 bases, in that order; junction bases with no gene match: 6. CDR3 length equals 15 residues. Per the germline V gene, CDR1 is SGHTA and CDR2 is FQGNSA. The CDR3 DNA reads TGTGCCAGCAGCTCGGGACAGGGTCCCTACTATGGCTACACCTTC. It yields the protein CASSSGQGPYYGYTF.

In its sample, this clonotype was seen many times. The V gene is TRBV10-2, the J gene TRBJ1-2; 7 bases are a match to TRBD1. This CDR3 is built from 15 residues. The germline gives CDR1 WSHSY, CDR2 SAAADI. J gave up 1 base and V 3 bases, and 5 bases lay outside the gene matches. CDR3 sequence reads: CASSDRTGDNYGYTF. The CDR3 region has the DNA TGCGCCAGCAGTGATAGAACAGGGGATAACTATGGCTACACCTTC.

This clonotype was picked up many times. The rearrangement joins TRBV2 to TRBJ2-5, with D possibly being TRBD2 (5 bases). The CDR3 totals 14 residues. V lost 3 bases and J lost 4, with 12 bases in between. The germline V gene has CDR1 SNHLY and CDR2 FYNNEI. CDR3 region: CASSEGGSIETQYF. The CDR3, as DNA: TGTGCCAGCAGTGAGGGCGGGTCCATAGAGACCCAGTACTTC.

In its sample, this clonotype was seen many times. The CDR3, as DNA: TGTGCCAGCAGGACGTCTAACTATGGCTACACCTTC. Amino acids: CASRTSNYGYTF. The chain employs TRBV6-1 and TRBJ1-2; no clear D. V lost 6 bases, J lost 0 bases, and 5 bases lay in between. The germline V gene encodes CDR1 MNHNS and CDR2 SASEGT. CDR3 length: 12 amino acids.

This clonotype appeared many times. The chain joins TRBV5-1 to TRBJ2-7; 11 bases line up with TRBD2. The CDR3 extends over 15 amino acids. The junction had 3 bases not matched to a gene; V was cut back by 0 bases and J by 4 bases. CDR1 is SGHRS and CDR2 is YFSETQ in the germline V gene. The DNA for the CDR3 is TGCGCCAGCAGCTTGGCTAGCGGGGGGACTTACGAGCAGTACTTC. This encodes CASSLASGGTYEQYF.

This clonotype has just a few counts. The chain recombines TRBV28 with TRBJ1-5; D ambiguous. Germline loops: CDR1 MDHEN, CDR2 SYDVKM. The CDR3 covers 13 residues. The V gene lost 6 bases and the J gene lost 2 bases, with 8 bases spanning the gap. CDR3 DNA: TGTGCCAGCAGGGTCCGGGGCAATCAGCCCCAGCATTTT. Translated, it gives CASRVRGNQPQHF.

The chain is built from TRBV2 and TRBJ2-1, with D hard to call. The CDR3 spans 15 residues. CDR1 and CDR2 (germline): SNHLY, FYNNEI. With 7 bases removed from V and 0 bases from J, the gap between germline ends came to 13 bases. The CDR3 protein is CASTQDAYSYNEQFF. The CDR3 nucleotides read TGTGCCAGCACCCAGGACGCCTACTCCTACAATGAGCAGTTCTTC.

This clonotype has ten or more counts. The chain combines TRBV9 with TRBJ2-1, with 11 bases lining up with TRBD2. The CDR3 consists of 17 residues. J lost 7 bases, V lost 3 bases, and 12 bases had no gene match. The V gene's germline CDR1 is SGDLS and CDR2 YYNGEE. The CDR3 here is CASSADRLAGGGNEQFF. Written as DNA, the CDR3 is TGTGCCAGCAGCGCTGACCGGCTAGCGGGAGGTGGAAATGAGCAGTTCTTC. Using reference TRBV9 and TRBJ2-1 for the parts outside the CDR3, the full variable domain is DSGVTQTPKHLITATGQRVTLRCSPRSGDLSVYWYQQSLDQGLQFLIQYYNGEERAKGNILERFSAQQFPDLHSELNLSSLELGDSALYFCASSADRLAGGGNEQFFGPGTRLTVL.

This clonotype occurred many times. CDR3 bases: TGTGCCAGCATTCCGGGGGTAGGCACTGAAGCTTTCTTT. Translated: CASIPGVGTEAFF. V gene TRBV2 combines with J gene TRBJ1-1, with D maybe TRBD1 (5 bases). Germline values: CDR1 SNHLY, CDR2 FYNNEI. This CDR3 spans 13 amino acids. V was trimmed by 7 bases and J by 4 bases, leaving 13 bases between them.

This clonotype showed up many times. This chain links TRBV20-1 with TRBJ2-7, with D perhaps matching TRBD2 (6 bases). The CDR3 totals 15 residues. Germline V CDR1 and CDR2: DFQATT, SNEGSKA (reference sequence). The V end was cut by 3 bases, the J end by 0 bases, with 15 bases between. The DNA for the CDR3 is TGCAGTGCTAGCCGCGGGGTCCTACCCTCCTACGAGCAGTACTTC. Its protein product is CSASRGVLPSYEQYF.

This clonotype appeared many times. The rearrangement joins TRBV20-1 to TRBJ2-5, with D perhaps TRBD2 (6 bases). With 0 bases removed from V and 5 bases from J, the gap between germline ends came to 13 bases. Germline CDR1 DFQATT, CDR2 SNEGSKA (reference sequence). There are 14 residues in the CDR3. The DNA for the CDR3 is TGCAGTGCTAGAGACCCCAAAGGGAGGGAGACCCAGTACTTC. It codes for CSARDPKGRETQYF.

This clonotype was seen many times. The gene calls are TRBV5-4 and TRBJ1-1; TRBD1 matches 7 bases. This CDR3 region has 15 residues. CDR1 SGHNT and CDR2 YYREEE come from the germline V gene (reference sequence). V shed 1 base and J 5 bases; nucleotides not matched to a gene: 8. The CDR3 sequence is CASSLRGGGRTEAFF. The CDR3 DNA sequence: TGTGCCAGCAGCTTGAGAGGGGGCGGAAGGACTGAAGCTTTCTTT.

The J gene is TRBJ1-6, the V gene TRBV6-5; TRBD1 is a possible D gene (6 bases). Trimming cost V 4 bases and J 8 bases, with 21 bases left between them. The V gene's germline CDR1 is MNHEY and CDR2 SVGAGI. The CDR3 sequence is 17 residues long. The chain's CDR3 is CASSFTYHAQGDSPLHF. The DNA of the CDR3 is TGTGCCAGCAGTTTCACCTACCATGCACAGGGAGATTCACCCCTCCACTTT.

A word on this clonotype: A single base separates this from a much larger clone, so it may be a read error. This chain's CDR3 is CATSDSLLKAFQETQHF. In DNA, the CDR3 is TGTGCCACCAGTGATTCCCTGTTGAAGGCTTTCCAAGAGACCCAGCACTTC. The J gene is TRBJ2-5, the V gene TRBV24-1; D uncertain. The CDR3 runs 17 residues. In germline, CDR1 is KGHDR, CDR2 SFDVKD.

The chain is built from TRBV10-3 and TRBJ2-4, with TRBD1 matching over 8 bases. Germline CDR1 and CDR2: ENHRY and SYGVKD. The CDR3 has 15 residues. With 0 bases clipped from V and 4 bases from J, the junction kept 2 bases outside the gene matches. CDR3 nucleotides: TGTGCCATCAGTGAGTCACGGGACAGGAAAAACATTCAGTACTTC. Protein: CAISESRDRKNIQYF.

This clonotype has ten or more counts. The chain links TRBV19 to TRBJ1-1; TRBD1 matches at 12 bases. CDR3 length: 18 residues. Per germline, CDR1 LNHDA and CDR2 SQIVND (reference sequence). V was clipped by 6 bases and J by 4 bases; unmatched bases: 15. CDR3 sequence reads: CASSPPGGQGALGTEAFF. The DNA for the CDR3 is TGTGCCAGTAGCCCCCCCGGGGGACAGGGGGCGCTGGGCACTGAAGCTTTCTTT.

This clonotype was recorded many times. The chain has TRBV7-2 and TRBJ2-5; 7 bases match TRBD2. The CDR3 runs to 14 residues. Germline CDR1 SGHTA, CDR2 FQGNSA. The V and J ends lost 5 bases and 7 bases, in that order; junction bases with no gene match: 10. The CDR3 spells CASSDRDSGGTQYF. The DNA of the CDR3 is TGTGCCAGCAGCGACCGGGACTCGGGGGGGACCCAGTACTTC.

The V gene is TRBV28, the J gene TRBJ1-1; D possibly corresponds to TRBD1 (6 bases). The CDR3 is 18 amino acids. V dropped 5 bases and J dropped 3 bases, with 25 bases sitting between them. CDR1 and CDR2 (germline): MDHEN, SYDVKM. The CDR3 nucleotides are TGTGCCAGCAGTCAACGGGGAAACTACCACGCAGGGGACACTGAAGCTTTCTTT. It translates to CASSQRGNYHAGDTEAFF.

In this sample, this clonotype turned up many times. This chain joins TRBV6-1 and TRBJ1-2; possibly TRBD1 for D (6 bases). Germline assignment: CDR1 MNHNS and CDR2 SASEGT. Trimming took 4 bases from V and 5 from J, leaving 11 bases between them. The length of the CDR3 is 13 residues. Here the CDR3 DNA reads TGTGCCAGCAGTGCGGGGGGCGTGTATGGCTACACCTTC. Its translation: CASSAGGVYGYTF.